Included here is one TCR beta chain sequence, with context. Its antigen remains unidentified. The sample is drawn from a study of CD8 T cells in ankylosing spondylitis. General observations from the study: Reported data indicate significant enrichment of disease-linked clones within matched ankylosing spondylitis synovial fluid. Ankylosing spondylitis blood seemed to carry a telltale TCR beta motif made of eight or nine highly homologous variants. Some of the motif variants had earlier been found in reactive arthritis patients' fluid and blood. Disease-linked clones bore a CD8+ phenotype and were relatively rare in peripheral blood.

With V trimmed by 6 bases and J by 4 bases, 3 bases remained unmatched. The CDR3 covers 13 residues. Germline V gene data show CDR1 as WSHSY and CDR2 as SAAADI. Quantitative 5'-RACE with molecular barcodes was used to make the TCR beta libraries. TCRdb re-called the 5' RACE reads with MiXCR, one entry per CDR3 protein. Of 350,000 or so distinct CDR3 sequences in the sample, less than 10% were seen once. This clonotype was sampled from a male donor with ankylosing spondylitis. The sample consisted of blood, either unsorted or a sorted T cell fraction (not recorded which). The V call is TRBV10-2, the J call TRBJ2-5, with 9 positions matching TRBD2. CDR3 DNA sequence: TGCGCCAGCAGAGAAGCGGGAGGAGAGACCCAGTACTTC. Its protein is CASREAGGETQYF.